The source of this TCR beta chain is a study of tumor-infiltrating lymphocytes in oesophageal squamous cell carcinoma. This clonotype was detected many times. Trimming took 4 bases from V and 4 from J; bases not matched to a gene: 5. CDR3 length: 15 amino acids. CDR1 and CDR2 from the germline V gene are SGHTA and FQGNSA. TCRdb redid the calling of the PCR reads with MiXCR, one entry per CDR3 protein. In the table there are approximately 13,000 distinct CDR3 sequences, roughly 51% of which are singletons. This sequence originates from a male donor with esophageal squamous cell carcinoma. The sequenced sample consisted of esophageal tumor tissue. The chain links TRBV7-2 to TRBJ2-1; TRBD2 agrees at 9 bases. The CDR3: CASSSVAGDYNEQFF. CDR3 nucleotide sequence: TGTGCCAGCAGCTCCGTAGCGGGGGATTACAATGAGCAGTTCTTC.